A selection of T cell receptor beta chains follows, all from one sample in a study of blood T cell repertoires in COVID-19. Produced via immunoSEQ multiplex PCR; TCRdb's table is partial and in-frame only. The sample lists roughly 200,000 clones, about 85% occurring once. Sequenced material: peripheral blood. Source of these receptors: a woman in her 30s with active or convalescent COVID-19. Both conserved end residues are part of each CDR3. Fields, in order: clone size, CDR3 length, V gene, CDR3 protein. Clone size is stated in some rows and not others, as once, few, many or a class when expanded.

abundance: NA; len: 14; v_gene: TRBV19; CDR3aa: CASTGLFKTDTQYF
abundance: NA; len: 18; v_gene: TRBV18; CDR3aa: CASSLRPLAGVSYNEQFF
abundance: NA; len: 13; v_gene: TRBV27; CDR3aa: CASSLGGWYGYTF
abundance: NA; len: 15; v_gene: TRBV6-5; CDR3aa: CASSYSGGGLDTIYF
abundance: once; len: 20; v_gene: TRBV13; CDR3aa: CASSLDSGTSGAHSYNEQFF
abundance: NA; len: 15; v_gene: TRBV6-5; CDR3aa: CASGRGGLYMETQYF
abundance: NA; len: 14; v_gene: TRBV24-1; CDR3aa: CATSVASTPHEQFF
abundance: NA; len: 19; v_gene: TRBV28; CDR3aa: CASSPLLPLLSGSVGELFF
abundance: NA; len: 15; v_gene: TRBV27; CDR3aa: CASKRDSSSYNEQFF
abundance: NA; len: 13; v_gene: TRBV6-6; CDR3aa: CASLGGATDTQYF
abundance: NA; len: 15; v_gene: TRBV5-1; CDR3aa: CASSLELPSTDTQYF
abundance: NA; len: 16; v_gene: TRBV6-1; CDR3aa: CASSETSNGLPYEQYF
abundance: NA; len: 13; v_gene: TRBV27; CDR3aa: CASRLQGYTEAFF
abundance: NA; len: 14; v_gene: TRBV19; CDR3aa: CASSPRAQGATQYF
abundance: once; len: 13; v_gene: TRBV20-1; CDR3aa: CSASRQESTEAFF
abundance: NA; len: 17; v_gene: TRBV5-4; CDR3aa: CASSLGGVSRMNTEAFF
abundance: few; len: 15; v_gene: TRBV5-6; CDR3aa: CASSLATGNNSPLHF
abundance: NA; len: 15; v_gene: TRBV11-3; CDR3aa: CAGSAQGSYNSPLHF
abundance: few; len: 13; v_gene: TRBV6-1; CDR3aa: CASSELLRSPLHF
abundance: NA; len: 15; v_gene: TRBV11-2; CDR3aa: CASLEVAENYNEQFF
abundance: NA; len: 11; v_gene: TRBV28; CDR3aa: CASSLYSPPFF
abundance: NA; len: 16; v_gene: TRBV25-1; CDR3aa: CASSRTTGGVGEKLFF
abundance: NA; len: 14; v_gene: TRBV5-4; CDR3aa: CASSPGGKPYEQYF
abundance: few; len: 12; v_gene: TRBV19; CDR3aa: CASGQDNQPQHF
abundance: NA; len: 17; v_gene: TRBV3-1/TRBV3-2; CDR3aa: CASSQEFANPTQETQYF
abundance: NA; len: 15; v_gene: TRBV19; CDR3aa: CASSRRLAGGDTQYF
abundance: NA; len: 13; v_gene: TRBV2; CDR3aa: CASGTGNTGELFF
abundance: NA; len: 15; v_gene: TRBV7-9; CDR3aa: CASSPARGGNYEQYF
abundance: NA; len: 15; v_gene: TRBV2; CDR3aa: CASSALGLSTDTQYF
abundance: NA; len: 12; v_gene: TRBV18; CDR3aa: CASSRAYNEQFF
abundance: NA; len: 15; v_gene: TRBV5-1; CDR3aa: CASSGTAGMNTEAFF
abundance: NA; len: 13; v_gene: TRBV19; CDR3aa: CASSIGERDTQYF
abundance: NA; len: 14; v_gene: TRBV13; CDR3aa: CASSLGEGNSPLHF
abundance: NA; len: 15; v_gene: TRBV28; CDR3aa: CASSSPGGSNTEAFF
abundance: once; len: 15; v_gene: TRBV19; CDR3aa: CASCRSQNSGNTIYF
abundance: NA; len: 13; v_gene: TRBV5-1; CDR3aa: CASSTGQSYGYTF
abundance: NA; len: 18; v_gene: TRBV28; CDR3aa: CASSSPGTGGLRDEKLFF
abundance: NA; len: 17; v_gene: TRBV6-6; CDR3aa: CASSPALGLAGTNEQFF
abundance: NA; len: 17; v_gene: TRBV6-2/TRBV6-3; CDR3aa: CASSYSRQGSYQETQYF
abundance: few; len: 14; v_gene: TRBV27; CDR3aa: CASSLSGADYGYTF
abundance: NA; len: 19; v_gene: TRBV6-2/TRBV6-3; CDR3aa: CASSYSPNSGQWSSYEQYF